The 15 T cell receptor beta chains below come from one sample, sequenced in a study of blood T cells in healthy people across ages. Using a J-beta primer mix together with a sample-barcoded 5' primer, a second PCR was run for roughly 6 to 12 cycles. TCRdb re-derived calls from the 5' RACE reads in MiXCR, one entry per CDR3 protein. The profile covers 1.2 million to 1.5 million distinct CDR3 sequences, with approximately 59% appearing a single time and roughly 6.3% taken by the ten largest. The material sequenced was blood. These receptors all come from a man between 18 and 35 years old in good health.

This clonotype was counted once. The chain recombines TRBV5-6 with TRBJ2-5, with 10 bases fitting TRBD2. The length of the CDR3 is 16 residues. CDR1 and CDR2 (germline): SGHDT, YYEEEE. With 1 base clipped from V and 1 base from J, the junction kept 4 bases outside the gene matches. The CDR3 reads CASSLSLAGVQETQYF. The DNA for the CDR3 is TGTGCCAGCAGCTTGAGTCTAGCGGGGGTCCAAGAGACCCAGTACTTC.

CDR3 sequence (DNA): TGTGCCAGCAGCTCCCTGGACAGGAGCTACACCTTC. It specifies CASSSLDRSYTF. The rearrangement joins TRBV11-2 to TRBJ1-2, with 7 bases identical to TRBD1. J was trimmed by 9 bases and V by 4 bases; bases with no gene match: 5. The CDR3 has 12 amino acids. CDR1 and CDR2 from the germline V gene are SGHAT and FQNNGV.

This clonotype was found a few times. The genes are TRBV12-3 or TRBV12-4 and TRBJ1-4; D unclear. Trimming removed 3 bases from V and 8 bases from J, with 7 bases in between. The CDR3 spans 12 residues. DNA of the CDR3: TGTGCCAGCAGTTTCGTGAAGGAAAAACTGTTTTTT. The encoded protein is CASSFVKEKLFF.

This sequence joins TRBV14 and TRBJ2-6; possibly TRBD1 for D (5 bases). CDR1 and CDR2 (germline): SGHDN, FVKESK. Trimming cost V 1 base and J 1 base, with 8 bases left between them. CDR3 length equals 16 residues. The CDR3 DNA follows: TGTGCCAGCAGCCAAGGGACAAGTTCTGGGGCCAACGTCCTGACTTTC. It specifies CASSQGTSSGANVLTF. The full variable domain, its missing parts supplied by reference TRBV14 and TRBJ2-6, is EAGVTQFPSHSVIEKGQTVTLRCDPISGHDNLYWYRRVMGKEIKFLLHFVKESKQDESGMPNNRFLAERTGGTYSTLKVQPAELEDSGVYFCASSQGTSSGANVLTFGAGSRLTVL.

This clonotype was recorded a few times. V usage is TRBV29-1 and J usage is TRBJ2-7; TRBD2 matches 13 bases. Unmatched junction bases numbered 5, after V lost 1 base and J lost 2 bases. Germline V gene data show CDR1 as SQVTM and CDR2 as ANQGSEA. This CDR3 has 16 residues. CDR3 sequence (DNA): TGCAGCGTTGAAGGCGGGACTAGCGGGACTGCCTACGAGCAGTACTTC. It yields the protein CSVEGGTSGTAYEQYF.

The rearrangement links TRBV7-2 to TRBJ2-3, with D possibly being TRBD2 (6 bases). Germline values: CDR1 SGHTA, CDR2 FQGNSA. The V and J ends lost 5 bases and 7 bases respectively, with 19 bases between them. This CDR3 has 15 amino acids. DNA for the CDR3: TGTGCCAGCAGCCCTCAGAGTTTGGAGGGGCATACGCAGTATTTT. As protein: CASSPQSLEGHTQYF.

This clonotype was observed once. The chain uses TRBV19 and TRBJ2-5, with D perhaps being TRBD1 or TRBD2 (5 bases each). The DNA end is more similar to TRBJ2-7, so the J call may be wrong. The CDR3 covers 13 residues. The germline V gene encodes CDR1 LNHDA and CDR2 SQIVND (reference sequence). CDR3 DNA: TGTGCCAGTAGTCCGGGACGGATCTGCGAGCAGTACTTC. Translated: CASSPGRICEQYF.

Only a few counts were recorded for this clonotype. V gene TRBV6-6 combines with J gene TRBJ2-1, with 13 bases identical to TRBD2. Germline V lookup: CDR1 MNHNY, CDR2 SVGAGI (reference sequence). The CDR3 is made up of 14 amino acids. J lost 10 bases, V lost 8 bases, and 8 bases had no gene match. As DNA, the CDR3 is TGTGCCAGCGCCTCGACTAGCGGGGGGTCCGAGCAGTTCTTC. It specifies CASASTSGGSEQFF.

This chain joins TRBV18 and TRBJ2-1, with D perhaps matching TRBD2 (6 bases). Deletions cut 3 bases from V and 9 bases from J, with 15 bases between. The CDR3 runs 14 residues. The germline V gene has CDR1 KGHSH and CDR2 LQKENI. In DNA form, the CDR3 reads TGTGCCAGCTCACCGGGACTTGTGAGCAGTGAGCAGTTCTTC. Translation gives CASSPGLVSSEQFF.

This clonotype was picked up a small number of times. The genes are TRBV20-1 and TRBJ2-7; 8 nucleotides match TRBD2. Germline values: CDR1 DFQATT, CDR2 SNEGSKA (reference sequence). The V and J ends lost 5 bases and 1 base, in that order; junction bases with no gene match: 7. The CDR3 contains 14 residues. The CDR3 DNA is TGCAGTGCTTCCCGACTAGCGTCATCCTACGAGCAGTACTTC. Translating it yields CSASRLASSYEQYF.

This clonotype was detected only a few times. This chain joins TRBV12-3 or TRBV12-4 and TRBJ2-7; 7 positions agree with TRBD1. V shed 6 bases and J 3 bases; nucleotides not matched to a gene: 20. The CDR3 spans 18 residues. CDR3 sequence reads: CASSRPPVSAGGFYEQYF. The CDR3 bases are TGTGCCAGCAGCCGACCTCCGGTTTCGGCAGGGGGTTTCTACGAGCAGTACTTC.

Comments on this clonotype: An end of the junction differs from the germline gene, which may be a read error. The genes are TRBV5-1 and TRBJ2-3; the match to TRBD2 covers 10 bases. Looked up from germline, CDR1 is SGHRS and CDR2 is YFSETQ. This CDR3 has 15 amino acids. CDR3 in amino acids: CTSSLAGVLTDTQYF. The CDR3 DNA reads as TGCACCAGCAGCCTAGCGGGAGTTTTGACAGATACGCAGTATTTT. Variable domain in full (rest from reference TRBV5-1 and TRBJ2-3): KAGVTQTPRYLIKTRGQQVTLSCSPISGHRSVSWYQQTPGQGLQFLFEYFSETQRNKGNFPGRFSGRQFSNSRSEMNVSTLELGDSALYLCTSSLAGVLTDTQYFGPGTRLTVL.

The chain uses TRBV29-1 and TRBJ2-7; 11 bases map to TRBD1. Per germline, CDR1 SQVTM and CDR2 ANQGSEA. Trimming removed 5 bases from V and 4 bases from J; junction bases left unmatched: 10. The CDR3 totals 15 residues. The CDR3 region is CSVTGTGGTEYEQYF. The DNA for the CDR3 is TGCAGCGTTACCGGGACAGGGGGAACGGAGTACGAGCAGTACTTC.

This chain joins TRBV20-1 and TRBJ2-3; D gene ambiguous. The germline CDR1 and CDR2 sequences are DFQATT and SNEGSKA (reference sequence). With 6 bases removed from V and 6 bases from J, the gap between germline ends came to 13 bases. This CDR3 comprises 12 residues. CDR3 sequence reads: CSAPNRGDTQYF. DNA for the CDR3: TGCAGTGCCCCAAATCGTGGGGATACGCAGTATTTT.

The chain joins TRBV20-1 to TRBJ2-3, with no clear D. The CDR3 covers 15 residues. V shed 2 bases and J shed 2 bases, with 14 bases lying between them. CDR1 DFQATT and CDR2 SNEGSKA come from the germline V gene (reference sequence). The CDR3 spells CSARRAGILTDTQYF. CDR3 DNA: TGCAGTGCTAGAAGGGCAGGCATTCTCACAGATACGCAGTATTTT.